A single sample is the source of the 10 T cell receptor beta chains below, sequenced in a study of cytomegalovirus exposure and HLA in healthy donors. The PCR employed 60 Vbeta primers together with 13 Jbeta primers. Clones were sequenced by immunoSEQ multiplex PCR, and TCRdb holds only the in-frame ones, with some missing. In the table there are under 150,000 clones, 70% to 80% of which are singletons. The specimen was PBMCs. Source of these receptors: a woman in her 30s in good health and CMV-seropositive.

This clone has more than one count but fewer than ten. J is TRBJ2-6 and V is TRBV5-4, with 8 bases identical to TRBD1. Germline values: CDR1 SGHNT, CDR2 YYREEE (reference sequence). The CDR3 spans 18 residues. The junction had 11 bases not matched to a gene; V was cut back by 4 bases and J by 2 bases. The CDR3 nucleotides are TGTGCCAGCAGCGGAAAACGGACAGGGTCTACTGGGGCCAACGTCCTGACTTTC. It specifies CASSGKRTGSTGANVLTF.

This clone has a handful of counts. In DNA form, the CDR3 reads TGTGCCAGCAGTTACGACAGATCCTACGAGCAGTACTTC. The encoded protein is CASSYDRSYEQYF. V usage is TRBV6-5 and J usage is TRBJ2-7; D is possibly TRBD1 (5 bases). The CDR3 is 13 amino acids. Per germline, CDR1 MNHEY and CDR2 SVGAGI. V gave up 2 bases and J gave up 1 base, with 6 bases separating them.

The rearrangement links TRBV6-5 to TRBJ1-2; a possible D gene is TRBD1 (6 bases). The germline V gene has CDR1 MNHEY and CDR2 SVGAGI. The CDR3 has 16 residues. Trimming cost V 0 bases and J 0 bases, with 11 bases left between them. The CDR3 here is CASSYSPGASNYGYTF. DNA for the CDR3: TGTGCCAGCAGTTACTCACCAGGGGCCTCTAACTATGGCTACACCTTC.

The chain employs TRBV30 and TRBJ1-1; D is unclear. V was trimmed by 6 bases and J by 1 base, leaving 12 bases between them. CDR1 and CDR2 from the germline V gene are GTSNPN and SVGIG (reference sequence). There are 13 residues in the CDR3. The CDR3 DNA follows: TGTGCCTGCCTGGGAGTCTCGAACACTGAAGCTTTCTTT. Amino acid sequence: CACLGVSNTEAFF.

The chain couples TRBV2 to TRBJ1-3; D remains ambiguous. The CDR3 extends over 15 amino acids. Trimming cost V 2 bases and J 0 bases, with 8 bases left between them. CDR1 is SNHLY, CDR2 FYNNEI, per germline. For the CDR3, the DNA is TGTGCCAGCAGTGAACGGGGAACCTCTGGAAACACCATATATTTT. It translates to CASSERGTSGNTIYF.

The chain recombines TRBV6-4 with TRBJ2-2; 10 bases line up with TRBD1. The germline gives CDR1 MRHNA, CDR2 SNTAGT. This CDR3 region has 17 residues. Germline trimming cut 6 bases from V and 6 bases from J; bases unmatched to any gene: 13. DNA of the CDR3: TGTGCCAGCAGCGGACAGGGGGTGACCGATGACGCCGGGGAGCTGTTTTTT. Protein product: CASSGQGVTDDAGELFF.

The J gene is TRBJ1-1, the V gene TRBV18; possibly TRBD1 for D (6 bases). The germline V gene has CDR1 KGHSH and CDR2 LQKENI. V lost 1 base, J lost 5 bases, and 8 bases lay in between. The CDR3 length is 13 residues. The CDR3 DNA is TGTGCCAGCTCACCACAGGGGGAGACTGAAGCTTTCTTT. It is translated as CASSPQGETEAFF.

This clone was observed once. The chain joins TRBV21-1 to TRBJ1-1; TRBD1 is taken as the D call from the table, unchecked against the DNA. TRBV21-1 counts as a pseudogene. The CDR3 is 18 residues long. The CDR3 here is CASSKEPTDRLLNTEAFF. The CDR3 DNA sequence: TGTGCCAGCAGCAAAGAACCGACGGACAGGCTTTTGAACACTGAAGCTTTCTTT.

The genes are TRBV6-1 and TRBJ2-3, with D possibly TRBD2 on 5 matching bases. Germline V gene sequence: CDR1 MNHNS, CDR2 SASEGT. This CDR3 comprises 15 residues. V lost 4 bases and J 2 bases, leaving 13 bases between the germline ends. The CDR3 DNA is TGTGCCAGCAGTGCCTTGATGACTAACACAGATACGCAGTATTTT. Translated: CASSALMTNTDTQYF.

This chain links TRBV4-1 with TRBJ2-1; 7 bases match TRBD1. Germline V lookup: CDR1 MGHRA, CDR2 YSYEKL. V gave up 5 bases and J gave up 8 bases; unmatched junction bases: 12. This CDR3 has 15 amino acids. The CDR3 sequence: CASSWATGTVDEQFF. CDR3 bases: TGCGCCAGCAGCTGGGCGACAGGGACAGTGGATGAGCAGTTCTTC.